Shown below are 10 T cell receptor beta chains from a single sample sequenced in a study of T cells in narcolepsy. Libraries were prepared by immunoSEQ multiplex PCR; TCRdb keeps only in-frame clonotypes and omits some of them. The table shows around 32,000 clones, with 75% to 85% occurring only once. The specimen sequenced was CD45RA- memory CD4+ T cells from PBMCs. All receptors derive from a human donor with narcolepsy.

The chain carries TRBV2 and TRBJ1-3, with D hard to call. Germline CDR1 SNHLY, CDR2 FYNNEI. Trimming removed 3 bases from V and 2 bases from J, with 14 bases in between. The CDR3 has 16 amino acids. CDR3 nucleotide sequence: TGTGCCAGCAGTGACTCGGATTTCGGTACTGGAAACACCATATATTTT. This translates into CASSDSDFGTGNTIYF.

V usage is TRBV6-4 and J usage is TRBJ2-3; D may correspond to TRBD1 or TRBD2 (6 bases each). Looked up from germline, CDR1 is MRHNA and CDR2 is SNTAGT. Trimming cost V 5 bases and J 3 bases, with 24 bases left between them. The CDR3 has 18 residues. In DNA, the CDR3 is TGTGCCAGCAGTACCCTACCCTGGGGGGCAGGAGGTACAGATACGCAGTATTTT. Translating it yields CASSTLPWGAGGTDTQYF.

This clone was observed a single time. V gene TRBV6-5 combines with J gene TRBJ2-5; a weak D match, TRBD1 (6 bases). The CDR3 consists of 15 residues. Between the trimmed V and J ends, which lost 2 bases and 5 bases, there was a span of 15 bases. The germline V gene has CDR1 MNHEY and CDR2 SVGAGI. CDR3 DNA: TGTGCCAGCAGTTACATTGACACAGGGCTCGAGACCCAGTACTTC. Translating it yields CASSYIDTGLETQYF.

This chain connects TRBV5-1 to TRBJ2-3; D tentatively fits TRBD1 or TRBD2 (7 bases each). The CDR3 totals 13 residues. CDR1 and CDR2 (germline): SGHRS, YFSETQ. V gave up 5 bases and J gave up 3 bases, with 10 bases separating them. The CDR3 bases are TGCGCCAGCAGGCAGGGGGGGACAGATACGCAGTATTTT. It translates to CASRQGGTDTQYF. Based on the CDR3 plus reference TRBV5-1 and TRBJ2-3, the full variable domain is KAGVTQTPRYLIKTRGQQVTLSCSPISGHRSVSWYQQTPGQGLQFLFEYFSETQRNKGNFPGRFSGRQFSNSRSEMNVSTLELGDSALYLCASRQGGTDTQYFGPGTRLTVL.

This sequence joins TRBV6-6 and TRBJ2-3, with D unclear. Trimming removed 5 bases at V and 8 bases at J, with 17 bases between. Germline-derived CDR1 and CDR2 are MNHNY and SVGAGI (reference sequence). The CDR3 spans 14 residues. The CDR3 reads CASSRMSQGSTQYF. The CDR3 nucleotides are TGTGCCAGCAGTCGGATGAGTCAAGGAAGTACGCAGTATTTT.

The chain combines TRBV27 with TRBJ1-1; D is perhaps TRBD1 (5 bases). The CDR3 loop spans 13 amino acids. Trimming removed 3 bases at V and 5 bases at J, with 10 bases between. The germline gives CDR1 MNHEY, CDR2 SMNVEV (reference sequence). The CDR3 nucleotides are TGTGCCAGCAGTTTCGGGGGAGGAACTGAAGCTTTCTTT. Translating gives CASSFGGGTEAFF.

For the CDR3, the DNA is TGTGCCAGCAGCTTAGATAGCGGCCTTTCCAATGAGCAGTTCTTC. It codes for CASSLDSGLSNEQFF. The chain has TRBV11-3 and TRBJ2-1; weak D call: TRBD2 (6 bases). From germline, CDR1 is SGHNT and CDR2 YENEEA. V was pared by 0 bases and J by 6 bases, with 12 bases between. The CDR3 extends over 15 amino acids.

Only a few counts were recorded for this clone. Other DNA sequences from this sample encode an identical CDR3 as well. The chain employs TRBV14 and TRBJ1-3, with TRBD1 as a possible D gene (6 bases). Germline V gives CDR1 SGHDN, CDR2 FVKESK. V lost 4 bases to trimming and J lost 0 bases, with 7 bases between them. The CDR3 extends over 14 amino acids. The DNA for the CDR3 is TGTGCCAGCAGCCCGGGACACTCTGGAAACACCATATATTTT. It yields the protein CASSPGHSGNTIYF.

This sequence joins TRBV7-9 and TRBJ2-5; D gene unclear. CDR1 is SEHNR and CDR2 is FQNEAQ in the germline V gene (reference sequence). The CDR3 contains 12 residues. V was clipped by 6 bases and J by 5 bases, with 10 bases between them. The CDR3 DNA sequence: TGTGCCAGCAGTTGGAATGGTGAGACCCAGTACTTC. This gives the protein CASSWNGETQYF. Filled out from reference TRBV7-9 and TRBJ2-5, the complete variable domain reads DTGVSQNPRHKITKRGQNVTFRCDPISEHNRLYWYRQTLGQGPEFLTYFQNEAQLEKSRLLSDRFSAERPKGSFSTLEIQRTEQGDSAMYLCASSWNGETQYFGPGTRLLVL.

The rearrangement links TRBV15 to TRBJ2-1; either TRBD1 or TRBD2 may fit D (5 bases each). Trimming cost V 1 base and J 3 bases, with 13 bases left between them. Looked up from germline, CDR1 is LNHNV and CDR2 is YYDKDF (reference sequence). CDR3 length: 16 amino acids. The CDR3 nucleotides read TGTGCCACCAGCAGAGCGCTGGGTGGGGGCTACAATGAGCAGTTCTTC. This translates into CATSRALGGGYNEQFF.